These 25 T cell receptor beta chains were all obtained from the same sample, sequenced in a study of cytomegalovirus exposure and HLA in healthy donors. PCR was performed using 60 Vbeta and 13 Jbeta primers. This table comes from immunoSEQ multiplex PCR, and its TCRdb copy is limited to in-frame clones, with some not included. This sample contains roughly 40,000 clones. Sequencing input: PBMCs. The receptors were sampled from a man aged 35 to 55 in good health and CMV-seropositive.

The V call is TRBV15, the J call TRBJ2-5, with a possible D match to TRBD2 (5 bases). V was shortened by 1 base and J by 0 bases, with 6 bases between the two germline ends. The CDR3 has 14 amino acids. CDR1 LNHNV and CDR2 YYDKDF come from the germline V gene (reference sequence). This CDR3 reads CATSRGRDQETQYF. The CDR3 nucleotides are TGTGCCACCAGCAGAGGGCGGGACCAAGAGACCCAGTACTTC. Complete variable domain (other parts from reference TRBV15 and TRBJ2-5): DAMVIQNPRYQVTQFGKPVTLSCSQTLNHNVMYWYQQKSSQAPKLLFHYYDKDFNNEADTPDNFQSRRPNTSFCFLDIRSPGLGDTAMYLCATSRGRDQETQYFGPGTRLLVL.

This chain joins TRBV30 and TRBJ1-4, with D hard to call. Germline V gene data show CDR1 as GTSNPN and CDR2 as SVGIG (reference sequence). With 0 bases removed from V and 4 bases from J, the gap between germline ends came to 12 bases. The CDR3 runs 15 residues. CDR3 coding DNA: TGTGCCTGGAGTGTACGAAGTGGGCTTAATGAAAAACTGTTTTTT. As protein: CAWSVRSGLNEKLFF.

The chain is built from TRBV29-1 and TRBJ2-1, with TRBD2 identical over 7 bases. V dropped 4 bases and J dropped 7; count of bases not matched to a gene: 1. In germline, CDR1 is SQVTM, CDR2 ANQGSEA. The CDR3 spans 11 residues. The CDR3 region is CSVGEGNEQFF. The CDR3 DNA follows: TGCAGCGTTGGGGAGGGGAATGAGCAGTTCTTC.

V and J are TRBV5-1 and TRBJ1-4; maybe TRBD1 (5 bases). V was shortened by 4 bases and J by 8 bases, with 18 bases between the two germline ends. This CDR3 is 15 amino acids long. In germline, CDR1 is SGHRS, CDR2 YFSETQ. In DNA, the CDR3 is TGCGCCAGCAGCCTGCTATCGTATGGGGGGGAAAAACTGTTTTTT. Its protein is CASSLLSYGGEKLFF.

The rearrangement links TRBV7-3 to TRBJ2-7, with 9 bases aligning to TRBD1. V was clipped by 2 bases and J by 2 bases; unmatched bases: 4. This CDR3 region has 15 residues. Germline-derived CDR1 and CDR2 are SGHTA and FQGTGA. Here the CDR3 reads CASSLSGQGTYEQYF. CDR3 nucleotide sequence: TGTGCCAGCAGCTTATCGGGACAGGGAACCTACGAGCAGTACTTC.

The chain combines TRBV7-9 with TRBJ2-3; 8 bases line up with TRBD2. The J segment lost 1 base and the V segment lost 7 bases, leaving 10 bases of the junction unmatched. Germline lookup yields CDR1 SEHNR and CDR2 FQNEAQ (reference sequence). The CDR3 sequence is 16 residues long. CDR3 coding DNA: TGTGCCAGCACCCTGGGACTGCGGGAGGGCACAGATACGCAGTATTTT. Residues: CASTLGLREGTDTQYF.

The chain couples TRBV7-2 to TRBJ1-3; D is uncertain. This CDR3 has 12 amino acids. The V end was cut by 5 bases, the J end by 4 bases, with 6 bases between. Germline V gene lookup returns CDR1 SGHTA and CDR2 FQGNSA. CDR3 amino acids: CASSPGGNTIYF. The CDR3 DNA follows: TGTGCCAGCAGCCCCGGGGGAAACACCATATATTTT. Supplemented by reference TRBV7-2 and TRBJ1-3, the full variable domain reads GAGVSQSPSNKVTEKGKDVELRCDPISGHTALYWYRQSLGQGLEFLIYFQGNSAPDKSGLPSDRFSAERTGGSVSTLTIQRTQQEDSAVYLCASSPGGNTIYFGEGSWLTVV.

The J gene is TRBJ2-2, the V gene TRBV19; 11 nucleotides agree with TRBD2. Germline CDR1 reads LNHDA; CDR2 reads SQIVND (reference sequence). J was trimmed by 0 bases and V by 3 bases; bases with no gene match: 6. This CDR3 has 18 residues. The CDR3: CASSMSPGLAANTGELFF. CDR3 DNA: TGTGCCAGTAGTATGTCCCCGGGACTAGCGGCGAACACCGGGGAGCTGTTTTTT.

The genes are TRBV7-2 and TRBJ2-5; D perhaps matches TRBD1 (6 bases). The germline gives CDR1 SGHTA, CDR2 FQGNSA. Trimming took off 4 bases at V and 5 bases at J, with 20 bases between the two ends. This CDR3 has 16 residues. The CDR3 spells CASSSPAAAGAETQYF. The CDR3 region has the DNA TGTGCCAGCAGCTCTCCTGCGGCGGCAGGGGCCGAGACCCAGTACTTC.

This rearrangement joins TRBV6-5 to TRBJ1-1; D gene ambiguous. Germline V gene data show CDR1 as MNHEY and CDR2 as SVGAGI. This CDR3 has 12 amino acids. Trimming pared 7 bases from V and 5 bases from J, leaving 11 bases between. This chain's CDR3 is CASTTPGTEAFF. The CDR3 DNA reads TGTGCCAGCACTACACCGGGGACTGAAGCTTTCTTT.

V and J are TRBV15 and TRBJ2-7, with TRBD2 matching over 7 bases. The germline V gene has CDR1 LNHNV and CDR2 YYDKDF (reference sequence). V gave up 1 base and J gave up 3 bases; unmatched junction bases: 3. The CDR3 is made up of 14 amino acids. Here the CDR3 reads CATSRAGGYYEQYF. The DNA of the CDR3 is TGTGCCACCAGCAGAGCGGGAGGTTACTACGAGCAGTACTTC.

The rearrangement links TRBV7-3 to TRBJ2-1, with 13 bases lining up with TRBD2. The CDR3 is 16 amino acids. Germline V lookup: CDR1 SGHTA, CDR2 FQGTGA. V shed 5 bases and J 6 bases; nucleotides not matched to a gene: 7. The CDR3 loop is CASSVLAGGRGNEQFF. CDR3 DNA sequence: TGTGCCAGCAGCGTACTAGCGGGAGGGCGCGGCAATGAGCAGTTCTTC.

The chain has TRBV28 and TRBJ2-2; D is undetermined. The CDR3 spans 12 residues. Germline CDR1 and CDR2: MDHEN and SYDVKM. Trimming took 7 bases from V and 5 from J, leaving 8 bases between them. CDR3 sequence (DNA): TGTGCCAGCACCACTCATACCGGGGAGCTGTTTTTT. Translation gives CASTTHTGELFF. Complete variable domain (other parts from reference TRBV28 and TRBJ2-2): DVKVTQSSRYLVKRTGEKVFLECVQDMDHENMFWYRQDPGLGLRLIYFSYDVKMKEKGDIPEGYSVSREKKERFSLILESASTNQTSMYLCASTTHTGELFFGEGSRLTVL.

This chain joins TRBV29-1 and TRBJ2-1; TRBD2 matches 9 bases. CDR3 length: 14 amino acids. In germline, CDR1 is SQVTM, CDR2 ANQGSEA. The V segment lost 3 bases and the J segment 2 bases; nucleotides outside the gene matches: 2. CDR3 amino acids: CSVDASGAYNEQFF. The CDR3 nucleotides are TGCAGCGTTGATGCTAGCGGGGCCTACAATGAGCAGTTCTTC.

J is TRBJ1-1 and V is TRBV20-1, with 7 nucleotides matching TRBD1. Germline loops: CDR1 DFQATT, CDR2 SNEGSKA (reference sequence). After removal of 7 bases from V and 11 bases from J, the junction contained 10 bases not matched to a gene. The length of the CDR3 is 11 residues. DNA for the CDR3: TGCAGTGTATATAGGGGGCGCGAGGCTTTCTTT. This codes for CSVYRGREAFF.

This rearrangement joins TRBV6-7 to TRBJ1-2; tentative D call: TRBD1 (5 bases). TRBV6-7 is annotated as an ORF whose role is uncertain. Trimming removed 6 bases from V and 7 bases from J, with 15 bases in between. This CDR3 spans 13 amino acids. CDR3: CASRPGIPPGYTF. CDR3 nucleotide sequence: TGTGCCAGCAGACCAGGGATCCCCCCTGGCTACACCTTC.

For this clone: One end of the junction does not line up with germline, which may come from a read error. V is TRBV19 and J is TRBJ2-7; possibly TRBD1 for D (5 bases). The CDR3 is 11 amino acids. The V gene's germline CDR1 is LNHDA and CDR2 SQIVND (reference sequence). Here the CDR3 DNA reads TGTGCCAGTAGGACGTCAGGGCATAGCCACTTC. Amino acids: CASRTSGHSHF.

DNA for the CDR3: TGTGCCAGCAGTTCGGGACAGGATGTCGATGGCTACACCTTC. Protein: CASSSGQDVDGYTF. The J gene is TRBJ1-2, the V gene TRBV28; 8 bases align to TRBD1. There are 14 residues in the CDR3. The germline V gene has CDR1 MDHEN and CDR2 SYDVKM. Losses at the gene ends were 4 bases for V and 6 bases for J; bases not matched to a gene: 7.

The chain is built from TRBV9 and TRBJ1-2, with 7 nucleotides matching TRBD1. The CDR3 is 17 residues long. Germline CDR1 and CDR2: SGDLS and YYNGEE. V shed 0 bases, J shed 7 bases, and the junction held 15 bases outside the gene matches. CDR3 amino acids: CASSVDPRPEGAGGYTF. The CDR3 nucleotides read TGTGCCAGCAGCGTAGATCCCAGGCCCGAGGGGGCCGGTGGCTACACCTTC.

The chain combines TRBV10-1 with TRBJ2-3, with 7 bases matching TRBD2. This CDR3 has 13 amino acids. V was clipped by 8 bases and J by 5 bases; unmatched bases: 7. The germline V gene encodes CDR1 WNHNN and CDR2 SYGVQD (reference sequence). This chain's CDR3 is CASGGDYGDTQYF. For the CDR3, the DNA is TGCGCCAGCGGCGGGGACTACGGAGATACGCAGTATTTT.

The chain carries TRBV5-1 and TRBJ1-5; D is perhaps TRBD1 (6 bases). The V gene lost 4 bases and the J gene lost 4 bases, with 15 bases spanning the gap. The CDR3 runs to 15 residues. Germline V lookup: CDR1 SGHRS, CDR2 YFSETQ. Here the CDR3 DNA reads TGCGCCAGCAGCCCTGAGGGGGGGGTTAATCAGCCCCAGCATTTT. Its translation is CASSPEGGVNQPQHF.

The chain carries TRBV20-1 and TRBJ2-1; D ambiguous. The CDR3 is made up of 11 amino acids. Trimming removed 4 bases from V and 9 bases from J, with 10 bases in between. Per the germline V gene, CDR1 is DFQATT and CDR2 is SNEGSKA (reference sequence). The CDR3 reads CSAIESPEQFF. CDR3 DNA: TGCAGTGCTATCGAAAGCCCTGAGCAGTTCTTC.

This chain's CDR3 is CASSLIGTPNTGELFF. In nucleotides, the CDR3 is TGTGCCAGCAGCCTTATCGGGACTCCTAACACCGGGGAGCTGTTTTTT. The V and J genes are TRBV5-6 and TRBJ2-2, with D possibly matching TRBD2 (6 bases). This CDR3 is 16 amino acids long. Trimming took 4 bases from V and 2 from J, leaving 15 bases between them. Per germline, CDR1 SGHDT and CDR2 YYEEEE. Supplemented by reference TRBV5-6 and TRBJ2-2, the full variable domain reads DAGVTQSPTHLIKTRGQQVTLRCSPKSGHDTVSWYQQALGQGPQFIFQYYEEEERQRGNFPDRFSGHQFPNYSSELNVNALLLGDSALYLCASSLIGTPNTGELFFGEGSRLTVL.

This chain joins TRBV5-3 and TRBJ1-1, with D possibly matching TRBD1 (6 bases). TRBV5-3 is recorded as an ORF, its role being uncertain. CDR3 length: 14 amino acids. The V gene lost 1 base and the J gene lost 1 base, with 8 bases spanning the gap. The CDR3 bases are TGTGCCAGAAGCTTGACAGGGCAGAACACTGAAGCTTTCTTT. The encoded protein is CARSLTGQNTEAFF.

This chain joins TRBV5-4 and TRBJ2-3; D is possibly TRBD2 (6 bases). Trimming left V 3 bases short and J 5 bases short, with 13 bases between. Germline values: CDR1 SGHNT, CDR2 YYREEE (reference sequence). The CDR3 is made up of 14 amino acids. This chain's CDR3 is CASSSSGGEDTQYF. CDR3 in DNA: TGTGCCAGCAGCTCGAGCGGAGGGGAAGATACGCAGTATTTT.